This T cell receptor (beta chain) was recorded in a study of blood T cell repertoires in COVID-19 (dated by TCRdb to about 2020). With regard to the full study: Collaborator samples came from the United States, Italy and Spain and covered acute and convalescent phases of COVID-19. The material from the prospective study consisted of cDNA or gDNA derived from T cells, B-cell-depleted T cells, or PBMCs. Deeply sampled blood TCRbeta repertoires from subjects exposed to, actively infected with, or recovered from COVID-19 were included in the dataset. The repertoires were released in a freely available public database meant as a resource for research on the immune response to SARS-CoV-2. Samples were obtained from the ongoing ImmuneRACE study (first 160 participants) and from about 1,300 subjects provided by 6 global collaborators. Sample metadata almost always included a de-identified subject ID, COVID-19 status, age in years and sex. Where available, HLA class I and class II types were taken from metadata supplied by the sample provider and were not determined by assay-based typing. Overall results and qualifications from the work: How much clinical and demographic metadata was included differed by source and by participant, and the metadata was provided uncurated.

CDR1 and CDR2, per the germline V gene, are SGHTA and FQGNSA. From the cysteine through the phenylalanine, the CDR3 covers 19 amino acids. Kept here is only the CDR3 DNA, which spans 57 bases and is read in frame from base 1. Trimming removed 1 base from V and 1 base from J, leaving 22 bases between the germline ends. Each collaborating institution followed its own protocols to collect whole blood in K2EDTA tubes. For TCRbeta analysis, collaborator samples were shipped as frozen whole blood, as isolated PBMCs, or as DNA extracted from either sample type. On this clone itself: This receptor's antigen is unknown. No qualities accompany the bases; no much larger clone lies one base away.

TCRbeta CDR3 regions were amplified from genomic DNA by means of the immunoSEQ Assay, a bias-controlled multiplex PCR. The original methods were these. The number of nucleated cells in each sample was estimated from the amplification of reference gene primers within the assay. To quantify the absolute abundance of each unique TCRbeta CDR3 rearrangement, sequence reads were collapsed and filtered. For each sample, productive Simpson clonality was calculated as the square root of Simpson's diversity index over productive rearrangements. TCRdb provides this immuneACCESS table in a form limited to in-frame rearrangements. Some clones are lacking; in checked studies, under half of them reflect an unresolved V gene, and why the rest are absent is not known. From that table come the V and J calls and clone size; the DNA was used to work out D and trimming. Recorded for this sample are roughly 300,000 clones; more than 75% of them occurred a single time. The leading ten clones occupy around 1.5% of the sample.

The sample taken for sequencing was peripheral blood. This TCR was recovered from a woman aged 45 to 65 with acute or convalescent COVID-19. The V and J segments used are TRBV7-2 and TRBJ2-5; TRBD2 might be the D gene, on 6 matching bases. The nucleotide sequence reads TGTGCCAGCAGCTTAGAGGGGAGGTTACTCGGGCTAGCCCAAGAGACCCAGTACTTC. This is translated as CASSLEGRLLGLAQETQYF.